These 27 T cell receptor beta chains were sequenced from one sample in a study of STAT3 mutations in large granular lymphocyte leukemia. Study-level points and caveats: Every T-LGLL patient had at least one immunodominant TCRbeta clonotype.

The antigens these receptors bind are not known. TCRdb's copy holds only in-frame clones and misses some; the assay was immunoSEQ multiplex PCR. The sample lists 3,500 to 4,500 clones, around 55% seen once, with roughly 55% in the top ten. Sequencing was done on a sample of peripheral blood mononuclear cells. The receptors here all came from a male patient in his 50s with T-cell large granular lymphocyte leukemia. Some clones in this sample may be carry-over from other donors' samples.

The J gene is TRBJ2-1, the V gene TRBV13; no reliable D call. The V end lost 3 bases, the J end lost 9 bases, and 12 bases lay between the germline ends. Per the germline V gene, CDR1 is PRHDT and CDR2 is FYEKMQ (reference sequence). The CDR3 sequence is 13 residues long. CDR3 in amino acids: CASSFGPSGEQFF. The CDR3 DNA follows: TGTGCCAGCAGCTTTGGTCCGTCAGGTGAGCAGTTCTTC.

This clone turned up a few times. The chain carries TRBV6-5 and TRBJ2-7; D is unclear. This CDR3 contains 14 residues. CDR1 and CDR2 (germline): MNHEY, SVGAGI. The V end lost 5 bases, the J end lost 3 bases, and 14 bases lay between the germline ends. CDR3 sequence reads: CASSILAKGYEQYF. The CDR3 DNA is TGTGCCAGCAGTATCTTAGCAAAGGGCTACGAGCAGTACTTC.

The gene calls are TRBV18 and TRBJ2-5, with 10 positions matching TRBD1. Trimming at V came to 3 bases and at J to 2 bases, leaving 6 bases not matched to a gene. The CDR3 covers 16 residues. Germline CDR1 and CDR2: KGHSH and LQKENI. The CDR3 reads CASSPRTGGGQETQYF. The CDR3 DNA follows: TGTGCCAGCTCACCCCGGACAGGGGGGGGACAAGAGACCCAGTACTTC.

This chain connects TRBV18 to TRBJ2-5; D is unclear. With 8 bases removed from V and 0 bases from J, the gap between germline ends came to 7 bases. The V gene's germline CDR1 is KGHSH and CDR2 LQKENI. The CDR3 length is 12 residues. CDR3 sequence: CASAPDQETQYF. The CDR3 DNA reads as TGTGCCAGCGCCCCCGACCAAGAGACCCAGTACTTC.

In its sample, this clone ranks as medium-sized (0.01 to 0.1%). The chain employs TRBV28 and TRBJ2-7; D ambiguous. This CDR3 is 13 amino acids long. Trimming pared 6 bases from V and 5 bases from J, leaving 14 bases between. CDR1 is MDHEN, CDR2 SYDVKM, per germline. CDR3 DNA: TGTGCCAGCAGCCCCCTTAGCACGCACGAGCAGTACTTC. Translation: CASSPLSTHEQYF.

The CDR3 region is CASSLVGGYEQYF. The CDR3 DNA reads TGTGCCAGCAGCTTAGTGGGTGGTTACGAGCAGTACTTC. The genes are TRBV7-8 and TRBJ2-7; the D is unclear. This CDR3 comprises 13 residues. The germline gives CDR1 SGHVS, CDR2 FQNEAQ. Trimming left V 1 base short and J 4 bases short, with 8 bases between.

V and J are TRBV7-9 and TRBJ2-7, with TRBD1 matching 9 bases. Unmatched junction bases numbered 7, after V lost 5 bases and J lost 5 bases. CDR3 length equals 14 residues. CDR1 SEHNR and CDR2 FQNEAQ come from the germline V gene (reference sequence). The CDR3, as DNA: TGTGCCAGCAGCCCGGACAGGGGTAGGGACGAGCAGTACTTC. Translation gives CASSPDRGRDEQYF.

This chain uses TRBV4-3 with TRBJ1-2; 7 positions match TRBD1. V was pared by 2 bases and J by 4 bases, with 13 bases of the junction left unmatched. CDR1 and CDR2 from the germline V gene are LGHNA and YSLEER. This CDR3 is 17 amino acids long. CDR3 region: CASSQTTTGTGVYGYTF. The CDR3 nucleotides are TGCGCCAGCAGCCAAACCACGACAGGGACGGGCGTCTATGGCTACACCTTC.

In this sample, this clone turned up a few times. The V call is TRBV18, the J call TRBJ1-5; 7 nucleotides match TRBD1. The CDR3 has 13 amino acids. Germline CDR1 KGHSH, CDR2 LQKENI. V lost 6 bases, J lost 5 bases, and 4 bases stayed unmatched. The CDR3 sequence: CASSQTGDQPQHF. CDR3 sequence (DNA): TGTGCCAGCTCCCAAACAGGGGATCAGCCCCAGCATTTT.

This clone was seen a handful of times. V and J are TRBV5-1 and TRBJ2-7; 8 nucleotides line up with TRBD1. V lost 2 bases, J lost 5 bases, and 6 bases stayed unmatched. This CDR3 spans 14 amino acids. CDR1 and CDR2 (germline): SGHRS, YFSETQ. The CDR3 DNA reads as TGCGCCAGCAGCTTAAGACAGGGGTTCAACGAGCAGTACTTC. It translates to CASSLRQGFNEQYF.

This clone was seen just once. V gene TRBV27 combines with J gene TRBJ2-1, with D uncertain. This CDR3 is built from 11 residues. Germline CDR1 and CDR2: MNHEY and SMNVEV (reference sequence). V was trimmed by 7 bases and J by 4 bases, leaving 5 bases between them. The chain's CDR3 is CASKLYNEQFF. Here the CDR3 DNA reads TGTGCCAGCAAACTTTACAATGAGCAGTTCTTC.

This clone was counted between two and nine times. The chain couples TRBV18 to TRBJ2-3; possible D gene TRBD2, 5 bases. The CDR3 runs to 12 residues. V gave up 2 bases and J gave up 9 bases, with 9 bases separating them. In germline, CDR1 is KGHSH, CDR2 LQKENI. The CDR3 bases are TGTGCCAGCTCACCAACCCCGGGGACGCAGTATTTT. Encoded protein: CASSPTPGTQYF. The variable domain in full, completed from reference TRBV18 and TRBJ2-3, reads NAGVMQNPRHLVRRRGQEARLRCSPMKGHSHVYWYRQLPEEGLKFMVYLQKENIIDESGMPKERFSAEFPKEGPSILRIQQVVRGDSAAYFCASSPTPGTQYFGPGTRLTVL.

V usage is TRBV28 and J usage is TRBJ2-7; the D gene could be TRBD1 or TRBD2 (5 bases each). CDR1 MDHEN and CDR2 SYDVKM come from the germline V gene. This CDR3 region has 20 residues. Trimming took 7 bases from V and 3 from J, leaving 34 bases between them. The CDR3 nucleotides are TGTGCCAGCACCCAGAGCCGGGACCCTCCAAACACGGGGAGAAGCTACGAGCAGTACTTC. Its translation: CASTQSRDPPNTGRSYEQYF.

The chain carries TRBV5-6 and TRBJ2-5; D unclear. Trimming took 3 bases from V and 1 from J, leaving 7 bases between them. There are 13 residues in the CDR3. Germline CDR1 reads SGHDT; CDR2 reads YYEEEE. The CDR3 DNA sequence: TGTGCCAGCAGCTCCTTCCCCCAAGAGACCCAGTACTTC. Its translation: CASSSFPQETQYF.

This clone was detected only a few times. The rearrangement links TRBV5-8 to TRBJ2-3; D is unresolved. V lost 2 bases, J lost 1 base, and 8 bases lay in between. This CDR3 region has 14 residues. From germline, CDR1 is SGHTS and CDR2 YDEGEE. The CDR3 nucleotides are TGTGCCAGCAGCTTACGGCAGGGCACAGATACGCAGTATTTT. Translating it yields CASSLRQGTDTQYF.

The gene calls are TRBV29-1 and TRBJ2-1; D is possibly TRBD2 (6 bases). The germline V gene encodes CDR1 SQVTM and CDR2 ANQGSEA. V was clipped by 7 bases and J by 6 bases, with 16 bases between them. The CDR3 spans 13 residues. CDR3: CSADPGGVNEQFF. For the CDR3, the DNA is TGCAGCGCCGACCCAGGCGGGGTCAATGAGCAGTTCTTC.

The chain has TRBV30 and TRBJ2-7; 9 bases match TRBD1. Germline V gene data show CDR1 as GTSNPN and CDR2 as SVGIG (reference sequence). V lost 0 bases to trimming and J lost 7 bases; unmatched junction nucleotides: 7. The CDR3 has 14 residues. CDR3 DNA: TGTGCCTGGAGTGTACGGACAGGGGTTCGGGAGCAGTACTTC. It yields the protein CAWSVRTGVREQYF.

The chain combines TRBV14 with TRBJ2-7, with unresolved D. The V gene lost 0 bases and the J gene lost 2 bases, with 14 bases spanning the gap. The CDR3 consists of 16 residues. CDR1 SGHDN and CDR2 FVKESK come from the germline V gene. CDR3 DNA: TGTGCCAGCAGCCAAGATCTATGGAAGCCACCCTACGAGCAGTACTTC. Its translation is CASSQDLWKPPYEQYF.

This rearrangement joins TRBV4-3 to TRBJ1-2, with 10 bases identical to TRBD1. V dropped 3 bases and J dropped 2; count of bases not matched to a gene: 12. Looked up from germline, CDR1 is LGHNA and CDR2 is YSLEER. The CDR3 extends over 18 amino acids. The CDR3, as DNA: TGCGCCAGCAGCCAGTACTCCGGGACAGGGGTTGTGAACTATGGCTACACCTTC. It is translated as CASSQYSGTGVVNYGYTF.

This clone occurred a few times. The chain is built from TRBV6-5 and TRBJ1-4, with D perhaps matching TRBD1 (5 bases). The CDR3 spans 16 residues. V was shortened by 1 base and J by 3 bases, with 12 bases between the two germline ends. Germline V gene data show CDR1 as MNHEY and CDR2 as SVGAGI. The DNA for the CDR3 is TGTGCCAGCAGTTACTTTCGGGGGGGGGCTAATGAAAAACTGTTTTTT. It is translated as CASSYFRGGANEKLFF.

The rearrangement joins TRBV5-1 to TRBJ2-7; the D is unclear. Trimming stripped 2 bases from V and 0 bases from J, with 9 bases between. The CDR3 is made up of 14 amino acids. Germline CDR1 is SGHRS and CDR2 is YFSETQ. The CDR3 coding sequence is TGCGCCAGCAGCTTAAAGATTGGCTCCTACGAGCAGTACTTC. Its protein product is CASSLKIGSYEQYF.

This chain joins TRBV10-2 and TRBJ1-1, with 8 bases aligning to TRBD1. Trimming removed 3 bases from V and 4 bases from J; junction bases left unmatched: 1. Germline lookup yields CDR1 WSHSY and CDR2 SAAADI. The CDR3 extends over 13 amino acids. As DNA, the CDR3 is TGCGCCAGCAGTGAACAGGGGGGCACTGAAGCTTTCTTT. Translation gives CASSEQGGTEAFF.

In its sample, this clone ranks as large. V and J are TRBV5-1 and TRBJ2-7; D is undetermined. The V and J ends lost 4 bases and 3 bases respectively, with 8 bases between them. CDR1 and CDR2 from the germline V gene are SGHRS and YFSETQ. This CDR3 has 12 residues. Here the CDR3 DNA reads TGCGCCAGCAGCGTAGACGGCTACGAGCAGTACTTC. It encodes CASSVDGYEQYF.

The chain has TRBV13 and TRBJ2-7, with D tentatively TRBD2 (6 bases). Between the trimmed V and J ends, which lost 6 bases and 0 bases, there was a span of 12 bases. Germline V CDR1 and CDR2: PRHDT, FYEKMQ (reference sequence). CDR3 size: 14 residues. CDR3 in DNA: TGTGCCAGCAGGGATGGGGGGAGCTCCTACGAGCAGTACTTC. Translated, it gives CASRDGGSSYEQYF.

The CDR3 sequence: CAVEPQHF. CDR3 DNA sequence: TGTGCCGTAGAGCCCCAGCATTTT. This rearrangement joins TRBV19 to TRBJ1-5; D is ambiguous. CDR1 and CDR2 (germline): LNHDA, SQIVND (reference sequence). The length of the CDR3 is 8 residues. Trimming pared 11 bases from V and 8 bases from J, leaving 4 bases between. The whole variable domain, remainder taken from reference TRBV19 and TRBJ1-5, is DGGITQSPKYLFRKEGQNVTLSCEQNLNHDAMYWYRQDPGQGLRLIYYSQIVNDFQKGDIAEGYSVSREKKESFPLTVTSAQKNPTAFYLCAVEPQHFGDGTRLSIL.

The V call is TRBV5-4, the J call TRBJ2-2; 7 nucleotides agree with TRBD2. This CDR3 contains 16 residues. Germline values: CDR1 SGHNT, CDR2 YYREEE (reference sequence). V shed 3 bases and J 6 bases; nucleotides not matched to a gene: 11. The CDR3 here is CASSSQEGRAPGELFF. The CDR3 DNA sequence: TGTGCCAGCAGCTCCCAGGAGGGGAGGGCCCCCGGGGAGCTGTTTTTT. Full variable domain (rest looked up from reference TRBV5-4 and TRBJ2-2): ETGVTQSPTHLIKTRGQQVTLRCSSQSGHNTVSWYQQALGQGPQFIFQYYREEENGRGNFPPRFSGLQFPNYSSELNVNALELDDSALYLCASSSQEGRAPGELFFGEGSRLTVL.

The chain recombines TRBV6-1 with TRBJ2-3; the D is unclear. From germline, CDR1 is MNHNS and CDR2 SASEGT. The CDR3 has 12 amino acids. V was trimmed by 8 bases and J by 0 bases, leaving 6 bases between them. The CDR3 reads CASGISTDTQYF. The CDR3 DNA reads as TGTGCCAGCGGAATAAGCACAGATACGCAGTATTTT.